The 30 T cell receptor beta chains below were found in one sample sequenced in a study of T and B cells in COVID-19 patients. TRB rearrangements were amplified by multiplex PCR with BIOMED2 TRB-A/B primers. TCRdb redid the calling of the multiplex PCR reads with MiXCR, one entry per CDR3 protein. The sample has around 7,200 distinct CDR3 sequences, approximately 32% seen once. Each TRB amplification used roughly 250-550 ng of genomic DNA from blood. The sample was blood. These receptor sequences come from a human donor who had recovered from COVID-19.

Notes on this clonotype: At one of its ends the junction is not consistent with the germline gene, which may arise from a read error. The chain combines TRBV6-5 with TRBJ2-2, with 11 bases that match TRBD2. CDR1 is MNHEY, CDR2 SVGAGI, per germline. CDR3 size: 20 residues. CDR3: CVSSTGPLAGGITNTGELFF. DNA for the CDR3: TGTGTCAGCTCGACGGGCCCGTTAGCGGGGGGGATCACGAACACCGGGGAGCTGTTTTTT.

This clonotype was recorded a few times. The rearrangement links TRBV5-4 to TRBJ2-3, with 11 bases matching TRBD2. The CDR3 loop spans 17 amino acids. Germline loops: CDR1 SGHNT, CDR2 YYREEE (reference sequence). After removal of 4 bases from V and 5 bases from J, the junction contained 12 bases not matched to a gene. The CDR3 protein is CASSPPFSGGAQDTQYF. CDR3 DNA sequence: TGTGCCAGCAGCCCTCCTTTTAGCGGGGGGGCCCAAGATACGCAGTATTTT.

This clonotype was recorded a few times. V gene TRBV6-4 combines with J gene TRBJ2-6; D possibly matches TRBD1 or TRBD2 (5 bases each). V was shortened by 4 bases and J by 4 bases, with 8 bases between the two germline ends. The CDR3 runs to 14 residues. Germline-derived CDR1 and CDR2 are MRHNA and SNTAGT. The DNA of the CDR3 is TGTGCCAGCAGTGCGGGGCAGGGGGCCAACGTCCTGACTTTC. Residues: CASSAGQGANVLTF.

By share of the sample, this clonotype is medium-sized. V usage is TRBV19 and J usage is TRBJ2-5; no clear D gene. The CDR3 has 13 residues. Germline V gene lookup returns CDR1 LNHDA and CDR2 SQIVND (reference sequence). With 4 bases removed from V and 8 bases from J, the gap between germline ends came to 14 bases. The CDR3, as DNA: TGTGCCAGTAGTACAGTCAATCCAGACACCCAGTACTTC. It is translated as CASSTVNPDTQYF.

The rearrangement links TRBV5-1 to TRBJ2-2, with no clear D. Per the germline V gene, CDR1 is SGHRS and CDR2 is YFSETQ. CDR3 length: 15 residues. Between the trimmed V and J ends, which lost 0 bases and 1 base, there was a span of 7 bases. In nucleotides, the CDR3 is TGCGCCAGCAGCTTGGCCGTTTTGAACACCGGGGAGCTGTTTTTT. This gives the protein CASSLAVLNTGELFF.

The rearrangement uses TRBV6-4 and TRBJ2-7; TRBD1 matches at 11 bases. CDR3 length: 13 amino acids. V lost 2 bases to trimming and J lost 7 bases; unmatched junction nucleotides: 1. Germline values: CDR1 MRHNA, CDR2 SNTAGT. This chain's CDR3 is CASSDGTGGEQYF. As DNA, the CDR3 is TGTGCCAGCAGTGACGGGACAGGGGGAGAGCAGTACTTC.

This clonotype turned up a few times. The chain is built from TRBV27 and TRBJ1-2; D is unresolved. The CDR3 has 16 residues. Germline CDR1 and CDR2: MNHEY and SMNVEV (reference sequence). The V and J ends lost 5 bases and 3 bases respectively, with 19 bases between them. In DNA form, the CDR3 reads TGTGCCAGCAGTCCGCTTACGATGGACGAGGACTATGGCTACACCTTC. The encoded protein is CASSPLTMDEDYGYTF.

This clonotype was observed a handful of times. The J gene is TRBJ2-7, the V gene TRBV18; no definite D call. Germline assignment: CDR1 KGHSH and CDR2 LQKENI. This CDR3 has 14 residues. V dropped 2 bases and J dropped 3 bases, with 11 bases sitting between them. The CDR3 protein is CASSPGDSLYEQYF. CDR3 DNA sequence: TGTGCCAGCTCACCAGGGGATTCCCTCTACGAGCAGTACTTC.

The chain uses TRBV7-6 and TRBJ2-7; tentative D call: TRBD1 (5 bases). The CDR3 is 16 amino acids. CDR1 and CDR2 (germline): SGHVS, FNYEAQ. Trimming took 4 bases from V and 3 from J, leaving 19 bases between them. CDR3 coding DNA: TGTGCCAGCAGCTCAGGGCAGGGAAGGCAGCTCTACGAGCAGTACTTC. Translation: CASSSGQGRQLYEQYF.

This clonotype occurred a few times. The chain has TRBV5-7 and TRBJ1-1, with TRBD1 matching over 7 bases. TRBV5-7 is recorded as an ORF, its role being uncertain. Trimming cost V 4 bases and J 7 bases; bases outside gene matches: 13. This CDR3 contains 15 residues. The CDR3: CASSRGLQGSSEAFF. The CDR3 coding sequence is TGTGCCAGCAGCCGTGGTTTACAGGGGAGTAGTGAAGCTTTCTTT.

The V call is TRBV7-2, the J call TRBJ2-7; D not certain. The CDR3 is made up of 12 amino acids. Between the trimmed V and J ends, which lost 1 base and 1 base, there was a span of 2 bases. The germline CDR1 and CDR2 sequences are SGHTA and FQGNSA. CDR3 region: CASSLGSYEQYF. DNA for the CDR3: TGTGCCAGCAGCTTAGGGTCCTACGAGCAGTACTTC.

This clonotype was observed a handful of times. The chain joins TRBV6-6 to TRBJ1-2; no clear D. The CDR3 is 15 amino acids. Germline assignment: CDR1 MNHNY and CDR2 SVGAGI (reference sequence). V was pared by 2 bases and J by 5 bases, with 15 bases between. CDR3 coding DNA: TGTGCCAGCAGTTACGGCGGAGGGCAAATATATGGCTACACCTTC. This sequence encodes CASSYGGGQIYGYTF.

The chain joins TRBV6-1 to TRBJ1-5; 8 bases fit TRBD1. The germline gives CDR1 MNHNS, CDR2 SASEGT. CDR3 length: 14 amino acids. V lost 3 bases, J lost 7 bases, and 5 bases stayed unmatched. In nucleotides, the CDR3 is TGTGCCAGCAGTGATGACAGGGGCAGACAGCCCCAGCATTTT. Translating it yields CASSDDRGRQPQHF.

J is TRBJ2-1 and V is TRBV28, with TRBD2 as a possible D gene (7 bases). The CDR3 sequence is 15 residues long. CDR1 MDHEN and CDR2 SYDVKM come from the germline V gene. The V gene lost 4 bases and the J gene lost 2 bases, with 12 bases spanning the gap. CDR3 loop: CASSSPGGPYNEQFF. The DNA of the CDR3 is TGTGCCAGCAGTTCCCCGGGGGGCCCCTACAATGAGCAGTTCTTC. Filled out from reference TRBV28 and TRBJ2-1, the complete variable domain reads DVKVTQSSRYLVKRTGEKVFLECVQDMDHENMFWYRQDPGLGLRLIYFSYDVKMKEKGDIPEGYSVSREKKERFSLILESASTNQTSMYLCASSSPGGPYNEQFFGPGTRLTVL.

Relative to its sample, this clonotype is medium-sized. The V call is TRBV19, the J call TRBJ2-3; a possible D gene is TRBD2 (7 bases). The V gene's germline CDR1 is LNHDA and CDR2 SQIVND (reference sequence). This CDR3 has 14 residues. Trimming removed 6 bases from V and 6 bases from J, with 16 bases in between. The CDR3 region is CASRPGGQRDTQYF. CDR3 in DNA: TGTGCCAGTAGGCCGGGGGGACAACGCGATACGCAGTATTTT. Using reference TRBV19 and TRBJ2-3 for the parts outside the CDR3, the full variable domain is DGGITQSPKYLFRKEGQNVTLSCEQNLNHDAMYWYRQDPGQGLRLIYYSQIVNDFQKGDIAEGYSVSREKKESFPLTVTSAQKNPTAFYLCASRPGGQRDTQYFGPGTRLTVL.

This clonotype was recorded a few times. The chain uses TRBV5-6 and TRBJ1-2; 7 bases fit TRBD1. CDR3 length: 13 amino acids. CDR1 and CDR2 (germline): SGHDT, YYEEEE. Trimming at V came to 4 bases and at J to 7 bases, leaving 7 bases not matched to a gene. This chain's CDR3 is CASSTDRVLGYTF. The CDR3 coding sequence is TGTGCCAGCAGCACAGACAGGGTACTTGGCTACACCTTC.

J is TRBJ2-5 and V is TRBV12-3 or TRBV12-4; D call uncertain. This CDR3 has 12 amino acids. V shed 7 bases and J shed 5 bases, with 11 bases lying between them. CDR3 nucleotide sequence: TGTGCCAGCAAAAAGGGCTCGGAGACCCAGTACTTC. Amino acids: CASKKGSETQYF.

The CDR3 DNA reads as TGTGCCAGCTCACCGCTCGGAGAGGGGGTTGAAAAACTGTTTTTT. The encoded protein is CASSPLGEGVEKLFF. The gene calls are TRBV18 and TRBJ1-4, with TRBD1 as a possible D gene (6 bases). The CDR3 sequence is 15 residues long. V was trimmed by 3 bases and J by 7 bases, leaving 15 bases between them. Germline CDR1 KGHSH, CDR2 LQKENI.

V usage is TRBV6-1 and J usage is TRBJ2-7; TRBD1 matches 9 bases. CDR1 is MNHNS, CDR2 SASEGT, per germline. The ends lost 3 bases at V and 3 bases at J; junction bases unmatched: 6. The CDR3 extends over 15 amino acids. In DNA, the CDR3 is TGTGCCAGCAGTGAGTGGACAGGGGACGGCTACGAGCAGTACGTC. This codes for CASSEWTGDGYEQYV.

The chain couples TRBV6-1 to TRBJ2-2; D remains ambiguous. The CDR3 runs to 16 residues. Germline V gives CDR1 MNHNS, CDR2 SASEGT. V shed 8 bases and J shed 5 bases, with 21 bases lying between them. The CDR3 spells CASARPPEVGTGELFF. In DNA, the CDR3 is TGTGCCAGCGCCCGCCCTCCCGAAGTAGGGACCGGGGAGCTGTTTTTT.

About this clonotype itself: Just one base apart from a much larger clone, this may be a read error. This rearrangement joins TRBV19 to TRBJ2-1, with TRBD1 identical over 9 bases. The CDR3 contains 16 residues. Germline CDR1 reads LNHDA; CDR2 reads SQIVND (reference sequence). The CDR3 sequence is CASSTAGTGLYNKQFF. The CDR3 nucleotides read TGTGCCAGTAGTACGGCCGGGACAGGGTTATACAATAAGCAGTTCTTC.

In its sample, this clonotype was seen a few times. The rearrangement uses TRBV6-1 and TRBJ2-7; perhaps TRBD2 as D (5 bases). The CDR3 has 15 residues. The ends were cut back, 1 base at V and 5 bases at J, with 15 bases in the middle. CDR1 and CDR2 from the germline V gene are MNHNS and SASEGT. In nucleotides, the CDR3 is TGTGCCAGCAGTGAAGTGAGCGGCCGCCCCGACGAGCAGTACTTC. Translated, it gives CASSEVSGRPDEQYF.

The J gene is TRBJ1-2, the V gene TRBV20-1; possibly TRBD1 for D (6 bases). Germline loops: CDR1 DFQATT, CDR2 SNEGSKA (reference sequence). Trimming cost V 6 bases and J 1 base, with 18 bases left between them. The length of the CDR3 is 15 residues. The DNA of the CDR3 is TGCAGTGCCAGACTGACAGGACAGATTAACTATGGCTACACCTTC. It translates to CSARLTGQINYGYTF.

This clonotype is labeled as medium-sized (0.01 to 0.1%). The chain combines TRBV19 with TRBJ2-2; a weak D match, TRBD1 (5 bases). There are 15 residues in the CDR3. Germline V gene data show CDR1 as LNHDA and CDR2 as SQIVND (reference sequence). V gave up 4 bases and J gave up 5 bases, with 14 bases separating them. The CDR3 coding sequence is TGTGCCAGTAGTAGCAATGCAGGGCGAACCGGGGAGCTGTTTTTT. As protein: CASSSNAGRTGELFF.

The chain links TRBV18 to TRBJ2-5; 10 positions agree with TRBD1. The trim removed 8 bases at V and 4 bases at J, leaving 13 bases unmatched. Germline V gene sequence: CDR1 KGHSH, CDR2 LQKENI. The CDR3 is 16 residues long. The CDR3, as DNA: TGTGCCAGCACCCCCTCCGGGACAGGGGACCGAGAGACCCAGTACTTC. Amino acid sequence: CASTPSGTGDRETQYF.

This clonotype was observed a handful of times. The chain recombines TRBV6-1 with TRBJ2-7; 8 bases line up with TRBD2. V gave up 5 bases and J gave up 4 bases; unmatched junction bases: 10. Germline CDR1 MNHNS, CDR2 SASEGT. The CDR3 runs to 15 residues. CDR3 DNA sequence: TGTGCCAGCAGTCTCATAGCGGGGACTCTGTACGAGCAGTACTTC. Residues: CASSLIAGTLYEQYF.

This chain joins TRBV6-5 and TRBJ2-7; no definite D call. The V end lost 0 bases, the J end lost 3 bases, and 6 bases lay between the germline ends. Germline V CDR1 and CDR2: MNHEY, SVGAGI. There are 13 residues in the CDR3. CDR3 sequence reads: CASSYSSLYEQYF. CDR3 DNA sequence: TGTGCCAGCAGTTACTCGTCCCTCTACGAGCAGTACTTC.

This clonotype was seen a few times. The chain uses TRBV7-6 and TRBJ2-3; tentative D call: TRBD2 (6 bases). The CDR3 sequence is 15 residues long. The germline gives CDR1 SGHVS, CDR2 FNYEAQ. The ends were cut back, 4 bases at V and 3 bases at J, with 14 bases in the middle. The CDR3 DNA reads as TGTGCCAGCAGCTATATAGCGGCGATGACAGATACGCAGTATTTT. Its translation is CASSYIAAMTDTQYF.

The chain recombines TRBV28 with TRBJ1-5; D call uncertain. V was pared by 3 bases and J by 8 bases, with 8 bases between. The CDR3 length is 12 residues. The germline V gene encodes CDR1 MDHEN and CDR2 SYDVKM. CDR3 residues: CASSFRGKPQHF. The CDR3 DNA sequence: TGTGCCAGCAGTTTCCGGGGTAAGCCCCAGCATTTT.

This clonotype was seen a few times. The chain combines TRBV6-6 with TRBJ2-3; D remains unclear. Trimming cost V 1 base and J 2 bases, with 10 bases left between them. The CDR3 runs to 15 residues. Germline V lookup: CDR1 MNHNY, CDR2 SVGAGI (reference sequence). CDR3 region: CASSYLGSPTDTQYF. The CDR3 DNA reads TGTGCCAGCAGTTACTTGGGCAGCCCCACAGATACGCAGTATTTT.